The sequence of this T cell receptor beta chain was determined in a study of blood T cell dynamics during melanoma immunotherapy. CDR3 length: 12 amino acids. Unmatched junction bases numbered 2, after V lost 6 bases and J lost 6 bases. Germline V gene sequence: CDR1 MNHNS, CDR2 SASEGT. Study-wide findings and caveats: At W3, later disease-control patients showed bifurcated PBMC repertoire changes, unlike progressors.

Time point denoted: week 3, after first cycle of checkpoint inhibitor. DNA loading was fixed at 350 ng for all bulk PBMC samples. The data were produced by immunoSEQ multiplex PCR, yet TCRdb's version contains in-frame clones alone and is incomplete. The table has some 4,700 clones, 60% to 85% seen once; the top ten hold approximately 50%. In regard to this clone: The antigen is undetermined.

The sample was blood, taken from a patient treated with checkpoint blockade. The chain is built from TRBV6-1 and TRBJ2-3; 8 bases line up with TRBD2. The sequence came from a human donor with melanoma. CDR3 DNA: TGTGCCAGCAGCTCTAGCGGGGATACGCAGTATTTT. Protein product: CASSSSGDTQYF.